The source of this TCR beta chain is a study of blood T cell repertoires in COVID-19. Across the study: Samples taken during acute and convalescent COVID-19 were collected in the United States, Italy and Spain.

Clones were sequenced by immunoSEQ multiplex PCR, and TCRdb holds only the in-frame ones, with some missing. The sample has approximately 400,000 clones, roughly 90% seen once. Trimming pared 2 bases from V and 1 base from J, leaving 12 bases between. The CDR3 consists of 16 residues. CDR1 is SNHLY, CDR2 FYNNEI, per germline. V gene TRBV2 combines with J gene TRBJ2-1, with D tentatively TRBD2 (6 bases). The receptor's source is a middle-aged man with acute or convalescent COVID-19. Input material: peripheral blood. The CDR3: CASSELGGRSYNEQFF. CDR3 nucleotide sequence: TGTGCCAGCAGTGAACTGGGGGGTCGTTCCTACAATGAGCAGTTCTTC.